This T cell receptor beta chain was profiled in a study of blood T cell repertoires in COVID-19. Study-wide background: Italy, Spain and the United States were the sources of the convalescent and acute COVID-19 samples. PBMCs, B-cell-depleted T cells, or T cells provided the cDNA or gDNA that made up the material.

Sequenced by immunoSEQ multiplex PCR; TCRdb stores in-frame clones only, minus some. Counted here are about 230,000 clones, approximately 82% occurring once; the ten biggest clones make up around 2.5%. This CDR3 has 16 amino acids. V was shortened by 4 bases and J by 7 bases, with 19 bases between the two germline ends. CDR1 is KGHSH, CDR2 LQKENI, per germline. Sequences were obtained from peripheral blood. The sequence derives from a woman in her seventies with active or convalescent COVID-19. The chain joins TRBV18 to TRBJ2-2; D may be TRBD2 (6 bases). In DNA, the CDR3 is TGTGCCAGCTCACACTCTCGGCAGGGAGGTGTCGGGGAGCTGTTTTTT. Its translation: CASSHSRQGGVGELFF.